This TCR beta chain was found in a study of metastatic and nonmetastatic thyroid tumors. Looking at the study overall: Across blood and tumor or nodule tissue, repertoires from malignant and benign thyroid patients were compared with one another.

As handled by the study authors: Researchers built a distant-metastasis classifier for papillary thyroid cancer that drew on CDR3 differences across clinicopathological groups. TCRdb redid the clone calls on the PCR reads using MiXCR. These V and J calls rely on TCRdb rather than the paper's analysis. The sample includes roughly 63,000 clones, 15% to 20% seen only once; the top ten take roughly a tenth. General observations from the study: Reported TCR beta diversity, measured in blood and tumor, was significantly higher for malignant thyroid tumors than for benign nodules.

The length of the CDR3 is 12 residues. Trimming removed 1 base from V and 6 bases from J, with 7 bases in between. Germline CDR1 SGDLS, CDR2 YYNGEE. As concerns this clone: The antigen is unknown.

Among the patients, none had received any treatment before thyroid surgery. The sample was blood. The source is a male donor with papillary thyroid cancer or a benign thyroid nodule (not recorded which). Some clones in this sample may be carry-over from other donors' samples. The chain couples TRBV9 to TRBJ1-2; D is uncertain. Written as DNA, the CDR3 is TGTGCCAGCAGCGTAAGCGGTGATGGCTACACCTTC. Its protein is CASSVSGDGYTF.